A single sample gave rise to the 6 T cell receptor beta chains below, sequenced in a study of shared clonotypes between healthy human individuals. The data were produced by immunoSEQ multiplex PCR, yet TCRdb's version contains in-frame clones alone and is incomplete. This sample has over a million clones, with about 98% found just once. Source material: naive CD4+ T cells sorted from blood. Subset: CD45RA+ positively selected. Receptors were obtained from a man under 40 in good health.

This clone occurred once. The chain uses TRBV18 and TRBJ2-5; 8 bases match TRBD2. Losses at the gene ends were 3 bases for V and 1 base for J; bases not matched to a gene: 7. Germline V gene data show CDR1 as KGHSH and CDR2 as LQKENI. The CDR3 is 16 amino acids. DNA for the CDR3: TGTGCCAGCTCACCCCGCGGACGGGAGGGCCAAGAGACCCAGTACTTC. It codes for CASSPRGREGQETQYF.

A single count supports this clone. The chain couples TRBV30 to TRBJ2-7; possibly TRBD1 or TRBD2 for D (5 bases each). The CDR3 covers 13 residues. Trimming pared 3 bases from V and 2 bases from J, leaving 11 bases between. CDR1 is GTSNPN, CDR2 SVGIG, per germline (reference sequence). The CDR3 spells CAWSRDPTYEQYF. The CDR3 region has the DNA TGTGCCTGGAGCAGGGACCCAACCTACGAGCAGTACTTC.

As DNA, the CDR3 is TGTGCCAGCAGCGTATCAGGGTTCGATGGCTACACCTTC. Protein sequence: CASSVSGFDGYTF. This chain links TRBV9 with TRBJ1-2; maybe TRBD1 (5 bases). Trimming pared 1 base from V and 6 bases from J, leaving 10 bases between. This CDR3 has 13 amino acids. Germline lookup yields CDR1 SGDLS and CDR2 YYNGEE.

CDR3 in amino acids: CASSLFQLAGGPDEQFF. DNA of the CDR3: TGTGCCAGCAGCTTATTCCAACTAGCGGGAGGGCCGGATGAGCAGTTCTTC. This chain links TRBV7-3 with TRBJ2-1; 13 nucleotides agree with TRBD2. CDR1 is SGHTA, CDR2 FQGTGA, per germline. V dropped 2 bases and J dropped 8; count of bases not matched to a gene: 9. This CDR3 is built from 17 residues. Variable domain in full (rest from reference TRBV7-3 and TRBJ2-1): GAGVSQTPSNKVTEKGKYVELRCDPISGHTALYWYRQSLGQGPEFLIYFQGTGAADDSGLPNDRFFAVRPEGSVSTLKIQRTERGDSAVYLCASSLFQLAGGPDEQFFGPGTRLTVL.

J is TRBJ1-5 and V is TRBV5-5; 7 positions agree with TRBD1. J lost 5 bases, V lost 2 bases, and 4 bases had no gene match. The CDR3 covers 14 residues. Germline loops: CDR1 SGHKS, CDR2 YYEKEE (reference sequence). DNA of the CDR3: TGTGCCAGCAGCTTTACAGGGACAGATCAGCCCCAGCATTTT. It specifies CASSFTGTDQPQHF. Full variable domain (remainder filled in from reference TRBV5-5 and TRBJ1-5): DAGVTQSPTHLIKTRGQQVTLRCSPISGHKSVSWYQQVLGQGPQFIFQYYEKEERGRGNFPDRFSARQFPNYSSELNVNALLLGDSALYLCASSFTGTDQPQHFGDGTRLSIL.

This chain joins TRBV18 and TRBJ2-5; perhaps D is TRBD1 or TRBD2 (6 bases each). The CDR3 is made up of 17 amino acids. Germline-derived CDR1 and CDR2 are KGHSH and LQKENI. Deletions cut 2 bases from V and 0 bases from J, with 16 bases between. The CDR3 loop reads CASSPIKGGMYQETQYF. As DNA, the CDR3 is TGTGCCAGCTCACCAATCAAAGGGGGGATGTACCAAGAGACCCAGTACTTC.